The text below deals with one T cell receptor beta chain. The data were produced by immunoSEQ multiplex PCR, yet TCRdb's version contains in-frame clones alone and is incomplete. The sample carries 350,000 or so clones, roughly 85% recorded once. The record originates from a study of cytomegalovirus exposure and HLA in healthy donors. Per germline, CDR1 LNHDA and CDR2 SQIVND (reference sequence). The J segment lost 7 bases and the V segment lost 5 bases, leaving 6 bases of the junction unmatched. This CDR3 is built from 14 residues. The V call is TRBV19, the J call TRBJ1-4; 8 bases are shared with TRBD1. The sample consisted of PBMCs. This receptor was taken from a woman between 18 and 30 years old in good health and CMV-seronegative. The CDR3 DNA is TGTGCCAGTAGTCAACAGGGGGGATCTGAAAAACTGTTTTTT. This translates into CASSQQGGSEKLFF.